This T cell receptor (beta chain) emerged from a study of kidney transplant recipient with SARS-CoV-2 infection. The sample holds many counts of this clonotype. Each CDR3 protein is one row after TCRdb ran MiXCR on the reads. Here the sample spans about 250,000 distinct CDR3 sequences, about 28% being singletons. The TCR was taken from a male patient in his thirties who had COVID-19 and was a kidney transplant recipient. A share of the T cells may be of graft donor origin. The source material was a blood sample, sampled at baseline and between days 110 and 120 from a kidney transplant recipient.

In DNA form, the CDR3 reads TGTGCCAGCAGCCACCGGGACAGAGGGAATGAGCAGTTCTTC. Residues: CASSHRDRGNEQFF. V gene TRBV14 combines with J gene TRBJ2-1; TRBD1 matches at 7 bases. This CDR3 has 14 residues. V was clipped by 3 bases and J by 7 bases; unmatched bases: 6. Germline loops: CDR1 SGHDN, CDR2 FVKESK.